The rows below give T cell receptor beta chains drawn from one sample of a study of T-cell memory formation after mild COVID-19. TCRdb reanalysed the 5' RACE reads using MiXCR and keeps one entry per CDR3 protein. The table includes 550,000 to 700,000 distinct CDR3 sequences, 15% to 20% detected once. Sample: PBMCs or a T cell subset sorted from them (not recorded which). The receptors come from an adult woman who had mild COVID-19 (a few samples of this study predate the infection). Cell type and time point are not known. Each CDR3 is given with its conserved first and last residue.

V	J	CDR3
TRBV30	TRBJ1-1	CAWTSKGLGQKNTEAFF
TRBV6-2/TRBV6-3	TRBJ2-2	CASSTPYRAGELFF
TRBV20-1	TRBJ2-1	CSVRGSYYNEQFF
TRBV7-9	TRBJ2-7	CASSTPGGPYEQYF
TRBV7-6	TRBJ2-1	CASSLGRQGAANEQFF
TRBV9	TRBJ2-7	CASSGVGEGTDEQYF
TRBV19	TRBJ1-1	CASSTLNPGNTEAFF
TRBV6-1	TRBJ2-1	CASRGTGTSHSQSSYNEQFF
TRBV7-9	TRBJ2-1	CASSTGLAGVGDQFF
TRBV7-9	TRBJ2-7	CASSPPDRAPVDEQYF
TRBV24-1	TRBJ2-1	CPTSVPGQGQNNEQFF
TRBV7-8	TRBJ2-7	CASSLESGEQYF
TRBV12-3/TRBV12-4	TRBJ1-2	CASSFISSNYGYTF
TRBV20-1	TRBJ1-1	CSASKFGTGDAEAFF
TRBV20-1	TRBJ1-3	CSARDTGSGNTIYF
TRBV4-2	TRBJ2-1	CASSQVTGPRVEQFF
TRBV4-1	TRBJ2-7	CASSQGGADYEQYF
TRBV12-3/TRBV12-4	TRBJ2-1	CASSRRQGMGSYNEQFF
TRBV5-1	TRBJ1-4	CASSPLATNEKLFF
TRBV6-5	TRBJ2-3	CASSYSTGVLDTQYF
TRBV12-3/TRBV12-4	TRBJ2-7	CASSTGIRTPYEQYF
TRBV7-9	TRBJ1-2	CASSFRPQGDGGYTF
TRBV29-1	TRBJ2-7	CSVLQVLEQYF
TRBV20-1	TRBJ2-5	CSARDPQGVQETQYF
TRBV15	TRBJ1-5	CATSRELFSGESNQPQHF
TRBV12-3/TRBV12-4	TRBJ2-5	CASTTLPLAAQETQYF
TRBV18	TRBJ2-3	CASSPGTGEDTQYF
TRBV6-5	TRBJ2-7	CASSYSNAGLSNEQYF
TRBV6-2/TRBV6-3	TRBJ1-5	CASNKDRAIQPQHF
TRBV30	TRBJ2-6	CAWSSEEGSGANVLTF
TRBV7-6	TRBJ1-1	CASSLDGGINTEAFF
TRBV6-4	TRBJ1-1	CASSDQVWGLRQNTEAFF